This T cell receptor (beta chain) derives from a study of preoperative IRX-2 immunotherapy in early breast cancer. Sample treatment: preoperative locoregional IRX-2 cytokine immunotherapy. Preoperative locoregional IRX-2 cytokine immunotherapy was tested in the phase Ib source study. Using immunoSEQ multiplex PCR, the repertoire was profiled, and TCRdb retains in-frame clones only, with some absent. The data contain 30,000 to 45,000 clones, 82% of them singletons. The CDR3 sequence is 12 residues long. The germline V and J ends were trimmed by 10 bases and 3 bases, with 13 bases remaining between them. Looked up from germline, CDR1 is MNHGY and CDR2 is SAAAGT.

The specimen was lymph node tissue, collected after IRX-2 immunotherapy. The gene calls are TRBV6-8 and TRBJ2-7; D not resolved. This TCR was recovered from a human donor with breast cancer. CDR3 amino acids: CAINNVGYEQYF. The CDR3 DNA sequence: TGTGCCATCAATAATGTGGGCTACGAGCAGTACTTC.